The clone carrying this T cell receptor beta chain was counted a few times. The sample comes from a study of blood T cell repertoires in COVID-19. In the study overall: The study drew acute and convalescent COVID-19 samples from the United States, Italy and Spain. T cells, B-cell-depleted T cells, or PBMCs provided the cDNA or gDNA that served as material.

In the authors' workflow: By means of reference gene primer amplification, nucleated cell counts were estimated. Sequencing used immunoSEQ multiplex PCR; TCRdb keeps in-frame clones, though not all of them. Clone size and V and J calls were adopted from that table, with D and trimming inferred from the DNA. Among fewer than 150,000 clones listed, 75% to 90% were seen once. The CDR3 loop spans 11 amino acids. Germline values: CDR1 SNHLY, CDR2 FYNNEI. After removal of 6 bases from V and 8 bases from J, the junction contained 2 bases not matched to a gene. Sequencing was done on a sample of peripheral blood. The sequence was collected from a woman older than 75 with acute or convalescent COVID-19. The chain combines TRBV2 with TRBJ1-1; 8 bases align to TRBD1. The CDR3 is CASRDREEAFF. DNA for the CDR3: TGTGCCAGCAGGGACAGGGAGGAAGCTTTCTTT.